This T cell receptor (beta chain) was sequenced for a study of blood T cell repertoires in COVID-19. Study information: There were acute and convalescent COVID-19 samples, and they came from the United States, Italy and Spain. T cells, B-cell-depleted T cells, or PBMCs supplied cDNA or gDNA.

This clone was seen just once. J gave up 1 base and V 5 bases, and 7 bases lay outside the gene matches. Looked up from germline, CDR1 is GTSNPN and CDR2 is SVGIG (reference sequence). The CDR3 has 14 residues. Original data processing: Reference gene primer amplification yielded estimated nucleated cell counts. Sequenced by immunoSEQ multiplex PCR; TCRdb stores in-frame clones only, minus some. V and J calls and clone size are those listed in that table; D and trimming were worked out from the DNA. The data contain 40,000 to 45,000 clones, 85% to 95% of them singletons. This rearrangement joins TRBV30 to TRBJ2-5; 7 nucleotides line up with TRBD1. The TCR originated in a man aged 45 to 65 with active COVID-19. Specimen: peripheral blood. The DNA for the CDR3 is TGTGCCTGGGGGCCCGGACAGGTCCAAGAGACCCAGTACTTC. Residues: CAWGPGQVQETQYF.